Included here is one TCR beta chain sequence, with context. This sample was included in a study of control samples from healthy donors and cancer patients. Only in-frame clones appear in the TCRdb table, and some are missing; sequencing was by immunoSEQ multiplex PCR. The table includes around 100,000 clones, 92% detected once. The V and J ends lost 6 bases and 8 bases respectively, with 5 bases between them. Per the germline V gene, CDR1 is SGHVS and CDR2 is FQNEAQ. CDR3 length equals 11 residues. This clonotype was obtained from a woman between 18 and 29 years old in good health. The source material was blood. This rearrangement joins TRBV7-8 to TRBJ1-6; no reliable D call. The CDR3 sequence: CASRSDSPLHF. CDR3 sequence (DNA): TGTGCCAGCAGATCAGATTCACCCCTCCACTTT.